This T cell receptor (beta chain) was identified during a study of early T cells in non-severe SARS-CoV-2 infection. About the study: It was bulk RNA from unsorted whole blood that was sequenced, and the chains were unpaired.

On this clonotype: The antigen is unknown.

Whole-study findings and limits: VDJdb matching, biased toward anti-spike CD8 responses, missed private and CD4 specificities.

As part of library construction, unique molecular identifiers were attached to individual cDNA molecules. From the 5' RACE reads, TCRdb called clonotypes with MiXCR, one entry per CDR3 protein. This sample has 98,000 or so distinct CDR3 sequences, with approximately 12% found just once. This clonotype was obtained from an adult who was a healthcare worker with PCR-confirmed SARS-CoV-2 infection or an uninfected control (not recorded which). Sequencing was performed on whole blood, taken at baseline.

CDR3 sequence: CASSSGLAGLSYEQYF. Here the CDR3 DNA reads TGTGCCAGCAGCTCCGGACTAGCGGGGCTATCCTACGAGCAGTACTTC. The rearrangement links TRBV5-4 to TRBJ2-7; 12 nucleotides agree with TRBD2. Germline V CDR1 and CDR2: SGHNT, YYREEE (reference sequence). The V gene end was trimmed by 3 bases and the J gene end by 1 base; junction bases not matched to a gene: 5. This CDR3 contains 16 residues.